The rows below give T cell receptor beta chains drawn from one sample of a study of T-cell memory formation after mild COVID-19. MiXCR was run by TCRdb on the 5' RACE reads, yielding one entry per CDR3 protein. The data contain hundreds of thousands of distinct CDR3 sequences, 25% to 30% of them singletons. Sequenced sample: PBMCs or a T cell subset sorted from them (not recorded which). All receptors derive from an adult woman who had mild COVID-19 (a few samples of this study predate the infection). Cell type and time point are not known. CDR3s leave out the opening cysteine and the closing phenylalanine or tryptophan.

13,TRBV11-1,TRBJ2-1,ASSPRWDRGVEQF
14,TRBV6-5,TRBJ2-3,ASSYPAGGSSDTQY
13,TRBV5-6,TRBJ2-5,ASSPSLALQETQY
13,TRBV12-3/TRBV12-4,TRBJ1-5,ASRLNQGSNQPQH
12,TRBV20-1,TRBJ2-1,SFRSEISYNEQF
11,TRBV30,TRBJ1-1,AWSGNMNTEAF
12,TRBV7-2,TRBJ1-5,ASSLEVSNQPQH
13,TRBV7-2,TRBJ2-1,ASSLAGGTYGKQF
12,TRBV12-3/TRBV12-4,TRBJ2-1,ASSSQGAYNEQF
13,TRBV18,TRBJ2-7,ASSPRVGGSGEQY
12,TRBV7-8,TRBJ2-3,ASSAGVGADTQY
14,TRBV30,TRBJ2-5,AWSPPTARTKETQY
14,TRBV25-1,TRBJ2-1,ASSEGGLGRRDEQF
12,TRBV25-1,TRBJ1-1,ASSEKWGNTEAF
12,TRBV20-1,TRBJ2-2,SARGGAGVGELF
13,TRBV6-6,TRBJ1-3,ASSPHRESGNTIY
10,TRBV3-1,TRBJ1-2,ASSLDRFGYT
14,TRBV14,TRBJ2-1,ASSFRLAGANNEQF
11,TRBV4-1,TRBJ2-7,ASSQDEAYEQY
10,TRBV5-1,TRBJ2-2,ASSLLGGELF
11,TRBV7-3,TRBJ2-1,ASSPPGSTERF
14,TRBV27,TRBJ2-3,ASRLGTTSLTDTQY
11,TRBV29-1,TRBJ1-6,SAQDRDNSPLH
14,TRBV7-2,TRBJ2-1,ASSLALGLRYNEQF
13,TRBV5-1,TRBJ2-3,ASSSPGQGTDTQY
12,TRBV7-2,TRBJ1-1,ASSSRTENTEAF
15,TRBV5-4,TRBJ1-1,ASSRGTGGSVYTEAF
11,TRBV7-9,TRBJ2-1,ASSSGRVNEQF
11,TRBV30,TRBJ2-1,AWSVAWSNEQF
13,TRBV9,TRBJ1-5,ASSPGGQFNQPQH
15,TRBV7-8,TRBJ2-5,ASSLASRGLLRETQY
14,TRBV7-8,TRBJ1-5,ASSFVAGGLDQPQH